The clone carrying this TCR beta chain was picked up many times. The data were obtained in a study of molecular identifiers for immune sequencing clone quantification. Germline assignment: CDR1 PRHDT and CDR2 FYEKMQ (reference sequence). V lost 1 base and J lost 1, with 4 bases in between. The CDR3 runs to 13 residues. TCRdb analysed the PCR reads with MiXCR anew, one entry per CDR3 protein. This table has some 100,000 distinct CDR3 sequences, roughly a third appearing once. Sorted naive CD8 T cells were those defined as CD8+CD4-CCR7+CD45RA+. Sequenced sample: naive CD8+ T cells from blood, with Jurkat cell RNA spiked in. Subset: FACS-sorted CD8+CD4-CCR7+CD45RA+ naive T cells. The source is a human donor in good health. Some libraries in this study had Jurkat cell RNA spiked in. The rearrangement joins TRBV13 to TRBJ2-5; D remains unclear. CDR3 region: CASSLVGQETQYF. The DNA for the CDR3 is TGTGCCAGCAGCTTAGTTGGCCAAGAGACCCAGTACTTC.